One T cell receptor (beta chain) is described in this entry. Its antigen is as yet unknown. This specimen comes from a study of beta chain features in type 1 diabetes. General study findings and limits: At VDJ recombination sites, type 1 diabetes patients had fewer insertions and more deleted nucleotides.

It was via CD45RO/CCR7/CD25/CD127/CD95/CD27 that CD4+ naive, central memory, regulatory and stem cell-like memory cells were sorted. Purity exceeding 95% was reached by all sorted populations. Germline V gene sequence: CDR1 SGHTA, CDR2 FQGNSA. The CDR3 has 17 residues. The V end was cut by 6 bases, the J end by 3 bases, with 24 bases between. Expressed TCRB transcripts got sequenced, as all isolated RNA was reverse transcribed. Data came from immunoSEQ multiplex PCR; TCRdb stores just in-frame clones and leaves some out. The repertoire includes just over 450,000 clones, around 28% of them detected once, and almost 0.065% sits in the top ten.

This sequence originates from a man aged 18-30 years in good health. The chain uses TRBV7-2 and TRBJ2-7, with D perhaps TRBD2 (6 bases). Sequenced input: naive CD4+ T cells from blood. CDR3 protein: CASRRESGGQAFYEQYF. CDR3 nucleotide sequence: TGTGCCAGCAGACGGGAGTCGGGCGGACAAGCGTTCTACGAGCAGTACTTC.